The 5 T cell receptor beta chains below come from one sample, sequenced in a study of human T cells and chemical hapten exposure. The time point: pre-sensitization, week 0. The treatment denotes: therapeutic diphenylcyclopropenone sensitization with weekly scalp DPC. TCRdb re-analysed the RACE reads in MiXCR, keeping a single row per CDR3 protein. The repertoire holds roughly 250,000 distinct CDR3 sequences, with 7.5% to 10% as singletons. The sequenced sample was whole blood, obtained in connection with sensitization to the hapten diphenylcyclopropenone (DPC). These receptors all come from a woman aged 40 to 55 with alopecia areata. Some clones in this sample may be carry-over from other donors' samples.

The table lists this clonotype with a few counts. The chain uses TRBV4-1 and TRBJ1-2, with 9 bases lining up with TRBD1. The germline V gene has CDR1 MGHRA and CDR2 YSYEKL. V shed 4 bases, J shed 8 bases, and the junction held 5 bases outside the gene matches. The CDR3 has 13 residues. CDR3 in amino acids: CASSPTGGGGYTF. CDR3 in DNA: TGCGCCAGCAGCCCGACAGGGGGAGGCGGCTACACCTTC.

The genes are TRBV5-1 and TRBJ2-5; 9 bases match TRBD2. With V trimmed by 3 bases and J by 5 bases, 14 bases remained unmatched. The CDR3 runs to 17 residues. Germline-derived CDR1 and CDR2 are SGHRS and YFSETQ. The CDR3 region is CASSSSPGAGGFETQYF. CDR3 in DNA: TGCGCCAGCAGCTCCTCCCCTGGAGCGGGAGGTTTTGAGACCCAGTACTTC.

This sequence joins TRBV14 and TRBJ2-7; D may correspond to TRBD1 or TRBD2 (5 bases each). The CDR3 runs to 17 residues. Germline CDR1 and CDR2: SGHDN and FVKESK. V was clipped by 2 bases and J by 1 base, with 18 bases between them. Written as DNA, the CDR3 is TGTGCCAGCAGCCAATTTCCCCCGGGACCCTGGTCCTACGAGCAGTACTTC. It encodes CASSQFPPGPWSYEQYF.

In DNA form, the CDR3 reads TGTGCCAGCAGTTTATCGGGAGTGGGCACTGAAGCTTTCTTT. Its translation: CASSLSGVGTEAFF. This chain connects TRBV27 to TRBJ1-1; D gene uncertain. The CDR3 sequence is 14 residues long. Trimming removed 0 bases from V and 4 bases from J, with 9 bases in between. CDR1 and CDR2 (germline): MNHEY, SMNVEV (reference sequence).

This chain uses TRBV28 with TRBJ2-7; D ambiguous. This CDR3 is built from 13 residues. Per the germline V gene, CDR1 is MDHEN and CDR2 is SYDVKM. The ends were cut back, 1 base at V and 1 base at J, with 5 bases in the middle. CDR3 in amino acids: CASSLFPSYEQYF. For the CDR3, the DNA is TGTGCCAGCAGTTTATTTCCATCCTACGAGCAGTACTTC.